The 19 T cell receptor beta chains below all came from one sample that was sequenced in a study of PD-L1 blockade in urothelial cancer. The time point denotes: pretreatment peripheral blood. Sequencing used immunoSEQ multiplex PCR; TCRdb keeps in-frame clones, though not all of them. The sample holds around 71,000 clones; 85% are singletons and the top ten take roughly 7.3%. The specimen was PBMCs, collected around atezolizumab (anti-PD-L1) treatment. The receptors derive from a man aged 35-49 years with urothelial cancer.

This clone appeared a single time. The chain recombines TRBV30 with TRBJ1-1; 8 bases align to TRBD1. Germline loops: CDR1 GTSNPN, CDR2 SVGIG (reference sequence). The ends lost 2 bases at V and 5 bases at J; junction bases unmatched: 16. The CDR3 is 17 amino acids. This CDR3 reads CAWSKYSGQGGRTEAFF. CDR3 sequence (DNA): TGTGCCTGGAGTAAATATAGTGGACAGGGAGGGAGAACTGAAGCTTTCTTT.

The chain employs TRBV4-1 and TRBJ2-3; 7 bases map to TRBD1. The junction had 3 bases not matched to a gene; V was cut back by 0 bases and J by 0 bases. Germline values: CDR1 MGHRA, CDR2 YSYEKL. The CDR3 runs to 16 residues. Here the CDR3 DNA reads TGCGCCAGCAGCCAAGAGCGGACAGGAAGCACAGATACGCAGTATTTT. Its translation is CASSQERTGSTDTQYF.

The V and J genes are TRBV19 and TRBJ1-5, with 11 bases matching TRBD1. Germline V gene sequence: CDR1 LNHDA, CDR2 SQIVND (reference sequence). With 5 bases clipped from V and 7 bases from J, the junction kept 7 bases outside the gene matches. This CDR3 region has 15 residues. Here the CDR3 reads CASSARGQGGQPQHF. The CDR3 DNA is TGTGCCAGTAGTGCGCGGGGACAGGGGGGACAGCCCCAGCATTTT. Full variable domain (rest looked up from reference TRBV19 and TRBJ1-5): DGGITQSPKYLFRKEGQNVTLSCEQNLNHDAMYWYRQDPGQGLRLIYYSQIVNDFQKGDIAEGYSVSREKKESFPLTVTSAQKNPTAFYLCASSARGQGGQPQHFGDGTRLSIL.

The chain couples TRBV2 to TRBJ2-1; 12 bases map to TRBD2. Per the germline V gene, CDR1 is SNHLY and CDR2 is FYNNEI. Trimming removed 2 bases from V and 9 bases from J; junction bases left unmatched: 5. The CDR3 consists of 15 residues. The CDR3 DNA reads TGTGCCAGCAGTGAAAGACTAGCGGGAGAACGTGAGCAGTTCTTC. Amino acids: CASSERLAGEREQFF.

The rearrangement joins TRBV28 to TRBJ1-2, with TRBD1 as a possible D gene (5 bases). The V gene lost 5 bases and the J gene lost 8 bases, with 12 bases spanning the gap. The germline CDR1 and CDR2 sequences are MDHEN and SYDVKM. This CDR3 region has 12 residues. CDR3 sequence: CASSPGLRGYTF. The CDR3 nucleotides read TGTGCCAGCAGTCCGGGACTTAGAGGCTACACCTTC.

As to this clone: One junction end disagrees with the germline gene, perhaps due to a read error. The chain couples TRBV7-2 to TRBJ2-1, with D perhaps TRBD2 (5 bases). Per the germline V gene, CDR1 is SGHTA and CDR2 is FQGNSA. The CDR3 loop spans 12 amino acids. CDR3 sequence reads: CASSSAGGPPLF. The CDR3 nucleotides are TGTGCCAGCAGCTCAGCAGGCGGGCCCCCCCTCTTC.

The J gene is TRBJ1-2, the V gene TRBV11-2, with unresolved D. Trimming removed 5 bases at V and 10 bases at J, with 17 bases between. From germline, CDR1 is SGHAT and CDR2 FQNNGV. The CDR3 loop spans 13 amino acids. CDR3 sequence: CASSPPNSGSYTF. CDR3 nucleotides: TGTGCCAGCAGCCCCCCGAACTCAGGATCCTACACCTTC.

V gene TRBV29-1 combines with J gene TRBJ1-3; no reliable D call. The CDR3 loop spans 13 amino acids. Per the germline V gene, CDR1 is SQVTM and CDR2 is ANQGSEA. The V gene lost 7 bases and the J gene lost 0 bases, with 10 bases spanning the gap. This CDR3 is CSGLSNSGNTIYF. The CDR3 DNA is TGCAGCGGCCTATCCAACTCTGGAAACACCATATATTTT.

The chain uses TRBV7-2 and TRBJ2-7; 8 nucleotides align to TRBD2. The CDR3 is 12 amino acids. J gave up 6 bases and V 6 bases, and 4 bases lay outside the gene matches. Germline V gene data show CDR1 as SGHTA and CDR2 as FQGNSA. This chain's CDR3 is CASSRGGGEQYF. DNA for the CDR3: TGTGCCAGCAGTCGGGGGGGAGGCGAGCAGTACTTC.

The V call is TRBV30, the J call TRBJ1-1; TRBD1 matches 7 bases. The ends lost 7 bases at V and 0 bases at J; junction bases unmatched: 5. The CDR3 spans 13 residues. CDR1 is GTSNPN, CDR2 SVGIG, per germline (reference sequence). The CDR3 region has the DNA TGTGCCTTGAAGGGACAGCTGAACACTGAAGCTTTCTTT. It yields the protein CALKGQLNTEAFF. The whole variable domain, filled in from reference TRBV30 and TRBJ1-1, reads SQTIHQWPATLVQPVGSPLSLECTVEGTSNPNLYWYRQAAGRGLQLLFYSVGIGQISSEVPQNLSASRPQDRQFILSSKKLLLSDSGFYLCALKGQLNTEAFFGQGTRLTVV.

The chain carries TRBV11-3 and TRBJ2-1; 7 nucleotides line up with TRBD2. The V segment lost 5 bases and the J segment 6 bases; nucleotides outside the gene matches: 7. This CDR3 is 14 amino acids long. Germline V gene lookup returns CDR1 SGHNT and CDR2 YENEEA. The CDR3 here is CASSPSGDGNEQFF. The CDR3 DNA reads TGTGCCAGCAGCCCGAGCGGGGACGGCAATGAGCAGTTCTTC.

V usage is TRBV27 and J usage is TRBJ1-4; weak D call: TRBD1 (6 bases). The length of the CDR3 is 16 residues. Germline CDR1 is MNHEY and CDR2 is SMNVEV (reference sequence). V gave up 8 bases and J gave up 1 base, with 17 bases separating them. This CDR3 reads CASRDQGRVTNEKLFF. Here the CDR3 DNA reads TGTGCCAGCCGCGATCAGGGGCGGGTAACTAATGAAAAACTGTTTTTT.

This clone was seen once. CDR3 in DNA: TGTGCCAGCAGGGACCCGGGACTAGCGGGAGGAGAGACCCAGTACTTC. Its translation: CASRDPGLAGGETQYF. V gene TRBV6-6 combines with J gene TRBJ2-5; 15 nucleotides align to TRBD2. Germline CDR1 reads MNHNY; CDR2 reads SVGAGI (reference sequence). The V and J ends lost 6 bases and 4 bases, in that order; junction bases with no gene match: 6. The CDR3 totals 16 residues.

The chain carries TRBV11-3 and TRBJ2-2; D gene uncertain. The germline V and J ends were trimmed by 0 bases and 4 bases, with 12 bases remaining between them. The CDR3 sequence is 16 residues long. Germline V lookup: CDR1 SGHNT, CDR2 YENEEA. CDR3 sequence reads: CASSLDLPEITGELFF. As DNA, the CDR3 is TGTGCCAGCAGCTTAGATCTGCCAGAAATCACCGGGGAGCTGTTTTTT. Full variable domain (remainder filled in from reference TRBV11-3 and TRBJ2-2): EAGVVQSPRYKIIEKKQPVAFWCNPISGHNTLYWYLQNLGQGPELLIRYENEEAVDDSQLPKDRFSAERLKGVDSTLKIQPAELGDSAVYLCASSLDLPEITGELFFGEGSRLTVL.

The chain joins TRBV30 to TRBJ2-2; 10 bases are shared with TRBD2. Germline V gives CDR1 GTSNPN, CDR2 SVGIG (reference sequence). CDR3 length: 17 amino acids. V lost 1 base to trimming and J lost 1 base; unmatched junction nucleotides: 6. In nucleotides, the CDR3 is TGTGCCTGGAGTGGAGCGGTAGCGGGAGGGAACACCGGGGAGCTGTTTTTT. Its protein is CAWSGAVAGGNTGELFF.

This chain connects TRBV29-1 to TRBJ1-2; 8 nucleotides align to TRBD1. The trim removed 6 bases at V and 8 bases at J, leaving 8 bases unmatched. This CDR3 comprises 12 residues. Germline CDR1 is SQVTM and CDR2 is ANQGSEA. This CDR3 is CSVERQGSGYTF. The CDR3 region has the DNA TGCAGCGTAGAACGACAGGGGTCCGGCTACACCTTC.

V usage is TRBV5-1 and J usage is TRBJ1-4, with no clear D. This CDR3 has 13 residues. V gave up 7 bases and J gave up 3 bases, with 10 bases separating them. Germline lookup yields CDR1 SGHRS and CDR2 YFSETQ. This chain's CDR3 is CASGSGPNEKLFF. The CDR3 DNA is TGCGCCAGCGGTTCCGGTCCTAATGAAAAACTGTTTTTT.

This clone appeared a single time. The chain employs TRBV11-2 and TRBJ2-3; TRBD2 agrees at 8 bases. V shed 5 bases and J 5 bases; nucleotides not matched to a gene: 12. Germline CDR1 SGHAT, CDR2 FQNNGV. This CDR3 has 16 amino acids. CDR3 residues: CASSPRGSGKIDTQYF. Written as DNA, the CDR3 is TGTGCCAGCAGCCCCCGAGGTAGCGGGAAAATAGATACGCAGTATTTT. Full variable domain (remainder filled in from reference TRBV11-2 and TRBJ2-3): EAGVAQSPRYKIIEKRQSVAFWCNPISGHATLYWYQQILGQGPKLLIQFQNNGVVDDSQLPKDRFSAERLKGVDSTLKIQPAKLEDSAVYLCASSPRGSGKIDTQYFGPGTRLTVL.

The chain recombines TRBV18 with TRBJ2-3; 7 nucleotides match TRBD1. CDR3 length: 17 residues. Trimming removed 1 base from V and 1 base from J; junction bases left unmatched: 8. CDR1 and CDR2 (germline): KGHSH, LQKENI. DNA of the CDR3: TGTGCCAGCTCACCACGATTGACAGGGATTGGCACAGATACGCAGTATTTT. As protein: CASSPRLTGIGTDTQYF.